The next 9 T cell receptor beta chains were all read from a single sample in a study of CD8 T cells in Susac syndrome. The RNA, about 0.5 to 1 ug, was put through reverse transcription using random hexamers. TCRdb redid the calling of the immunoSEQ multiplex PCR reads with MiXCR, one entry per CDR3 protein. This sample has 150,000 or so distinct CDR3 sequences, with 95% to 97% found just once. Source material: CD4+ T cells from PBMCs. The receptors derive from a human donor with Susac syndrome.

V usage is TRBV3-1 and J usage is TRBJ2-7; D uncertain. The CDR3 loop spans 16 amino acids. V was clipped by 0 bases and J by 0 bases, with 12 bases between them. Germline V CDR1 and CDR2: LGHDT, YNNKEL (reference sequence). CDR3 region: CASSQDSGSSSYEQYF. In nucleotides, the CDR3 is TGTGCCAGCAGCCAAGATTCCGGCAGCAGCTCCTACGAGCAGTACTTC.

The rearrangement joins TRBV4-3 to TRBJ1-2, with D possibly TRBD1 on 5 matching bases. From germline, CDR1 is LGHNA and CDR2 YSLEER. The CDR3 loop spans 15 amino acids. Trimming left V 4 bases short and J 5 bases short, with 17 bases between. CDR3 sequence: CASSPTSGTAYGYTF. The CDR3 DNA reads TGCGCCAGCAGCCCCACTTCCGGGACGGCTTATGGCTACACCTTC.

This sequence joins TRBV6-5 and TRBJ1-2; 11 bases line up with TRBD1. CDR1 is MNHEY, CDR2 SVGAGI, per germline. J gave up 8 bases and V 2 bases, and 7 bases lay outside the gene matches. This CDR3 is 15 amino acids long. The CDR3: CASSYLGQGARGYTF. In DNA, the CDR3 is TGTGCCAGCAGTTACCTAGGACAGGGGGCGAGGGGCTACACCTTC.

The J gene is TRBJ2-3, the V gene TRBV20-1; perhaps TRBD2 as D (5 bases). This CDR3 spans 13 amino acids. CDR1 and CDR2 from the germline V gene are DFQATT and SNEGSKA (reference sequence). V lost 8 bases and J 6 bases, leaving 18 bases between the germline ends. The CDR3 bases are TGCAGTCCAACTAACAACGCGGGTGATACGCAGTATTTT. It yields the protein CSPTNNAGDTQYF.

The chain is built from TRBV28 and TRBJ1-5; D remains ambiguous. The germline CDR1 and CDR2 sequences are MDHEN and SYDVKM. The V gene lost 6 bases and the J gene lost 5 bases, with 8 bases spanning the gap. This CDR3 has 12 residues. Here the CDR3 reads CASRVEDQPQHF. The CDR3 region has the DNA TGTGCCAGCAGGGTAGAAGATCAGCCCCAGCATTTT.

This clonotype has a single count. The chain recombines TRBV28 with TRBJ2-4; tentative D call: TRBD1 (7 bases). V was clipped by 5 bases and J by 9 bases, with 14 bases between them. CDR3 length: 13 residues. CDR1 and CDR2 from the germline V gene are MDHEN and SYDVKM. The CDR3 here is CASSGGGVSIQYF. Here the CDR3 DNA reads TGTGCCAGCAGTGGAGGGGGCGTCAGCATTCAGTACTTC.

This chain links TRBV29-1 with TRBJ2-5, with 7 bases matching TRBD1. V gave up 7 bases and J gave up 2 bases; unmatched junction bases: 7. CDR3 length: 13 amino acids. The germline CDR1 and CDR2 sequences are SQVTM and ANQGSEA. CDR3: CSGKGQDQETQYF. In DNA, the CDR3 is TGCAGCGGCAAAGGACAGGATCAAGAGACCCAGTACTTC.

The chain employs TRBV24-1 and TRBJ2-1, with TRBD1 matching 7 bases. The CDR3 consists of 14 residues. V shed 2 bases and J 5 bases; nucleotides not matched to a gene: 2. Germline loops: CDR1 KGHDR, CDR2 SFDVKD. The CDR3 region has the DNA TGTGCCACCAGTGATTGGGACAGAGACAATGAGCAGTTCTTC. This codes for CATSDWDRDNEQFF.

V and J are TRBV27 and TRBJ2-7, with 12 bases aligning to TRBD2. This CDR3 is built from 15 residues. With V trimmed by 3 bases and J by 3 bases, 3 bases remained unmatched. The V gene's germline CDR1 is MNHEY and CDR2 SMNVEV (reference sequence). The DNA of the CDR3 is TGTGCCAGCAGTTTCCCGACTAGCGGGGGCTACGAGCAGTACTTC. Amino acid sequence: CASSFPTSGGYEQYF.